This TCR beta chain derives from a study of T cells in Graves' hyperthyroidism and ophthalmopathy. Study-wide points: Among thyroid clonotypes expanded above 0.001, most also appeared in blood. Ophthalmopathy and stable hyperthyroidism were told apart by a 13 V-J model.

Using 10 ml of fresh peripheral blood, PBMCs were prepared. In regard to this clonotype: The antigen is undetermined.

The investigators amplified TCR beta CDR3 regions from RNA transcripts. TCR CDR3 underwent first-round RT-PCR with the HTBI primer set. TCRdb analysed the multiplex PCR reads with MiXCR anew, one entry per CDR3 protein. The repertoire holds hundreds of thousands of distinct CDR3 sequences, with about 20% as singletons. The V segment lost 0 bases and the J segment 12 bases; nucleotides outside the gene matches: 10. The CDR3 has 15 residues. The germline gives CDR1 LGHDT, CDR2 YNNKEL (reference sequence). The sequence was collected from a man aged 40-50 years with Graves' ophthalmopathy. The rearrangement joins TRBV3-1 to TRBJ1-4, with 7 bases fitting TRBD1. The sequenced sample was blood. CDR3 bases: TGTGCCAGCAGCCAAGATTTTTTGAGGGGGCGACAACTGTTTTTT. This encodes CASSQDFLRGRQLFF. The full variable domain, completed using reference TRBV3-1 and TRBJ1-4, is DTAVSQTPKYLVTQMGNDKSIKCEQNLGHDTMYWYKQDSKKFLKIMFSYNNKELIINETVPNRFSPKSPDKAHLNLHINSLELGDSAVYFCASSQDFLRGRQLFFGSGTQLSVL.